This T cell receptor (beta chain) came from a study of blood T cell repertoires in COVID-19. The CDR3 consists of 12 residues. Germline CDR1 SGHTA, CDR2 FQGNSA. The V and J ends lost 5 bases and 7 bases respectively, with 11 bases between them. In this sample, this clone turned up once. Per the study methods: Reference gene primer amplification in the assay estimated nucleated cell counts. This table comes from immunoSEQ multiplex PCR, and its TCRdb copy is limited to in-frame clones, with some not included. The V and J calls and clone size were taken over from that table, and D and trimming were inferred from the DNA. The sample shows roughly 120,000 clones, about three quarters of them seen only once.

J is TRBJ1-2 and V is TRBV7-2; TRBD1 is a possible D gene (6 bases). The origin of this receptor is a man between 70 and 80 years old with acute or convalescent COVID-19. The sample was peripheral blood. CDR3 sequence: CASSPRQVGYTF. As DNA, the CDR3 is TGTGCCAGCAGCCCACGACAGGTTGGCTACACCTTC. The full variable domain, with the rest looked up from reference TRBV7-2 and TRBJ1-2, is GAGVSQSPSNKVTEKGKDVELRCDPISGHTALYWYRQSLGQGLEFLIYFQGNSAPDKSGLPSDRFSAERTGGSVSTLTIQRTQQEDSAVYLCASSPRQVGYTFGSGTRLTVV.